A selection of T cell receptor beta chains follows, all from one sample in a study of blood T cell repertoires in COVID-19. Here immunoSEQ multiplex PCR was the method, and the copy in TCRdb shows in-frame clones only, minus some. The sample lists 250,000 to 300,000 clones; nearly 90% were seen once. Sequenced sample: PBMCs or T cells enriched from blood (not recorded which). The receptor set was obtained from a woman aged 45-59 years who had been exposed to COVID-19. CDR3s include the opening cysteine and the closing phenylalanine or tryptophan.

j_gene: TRBJ1-6
v_gene: TRBV5-6
CDR3aa: CASSLGTGGSLHF

j_gene: TRBJ2-3
v_gene: TRBV3-1/TRBV3-2
CDR3aa: CASSPRDRSGTADTQYF

j_gene: TRBJ2-7
v_gene: TRBV5-4
CDR3aa: CASSSRTSGGYEQYF

j_gene: TRBJ2-3
v_gene: TRBV7-2
CDR3aa: CASSLLAAPTDTQYF

j_gene: TRBJ2-2
v_gene: TRBV5-1
CDR3aa: CATRGGTGEYRGELFF

j_gene: TRBJ2-1
v_gene: TRBV5-6
CDR3aa: CASSQTGGASYNEQFF

j_gene: TRBJ2-7
v_gene: TRBV5-1
CDR3aa: CASSLTGGTYEQYF

j_gene: TRBJ2-1
v_gene: TRBV10-3
CDR3aa: CAISELSVEDEQFF

j_gene: TRBJ1-5
v_gene: TRBV10-1
CDR3aa: CASSENGTDKGREPQHF

j_gene: TRBJ2-3
v_gene: TRBV15
CDR3aa: CATSTPEGYTDTQYF

j_gene: TRBJ1-6
v_gene: TRBV18
CDR3aa: CASSPSIRGSWTGNNSPLHF

j_gene: TRBJ2-3
v_gene: TRBV5-6
CDR3aa: CASSLGRGLTDTQYF

j_gene: TRBJ2-7
v_gene: TRBV28
CDR3aa: CASSSPGRGAYEQYF

j_gene: TRBJ2-7
v_gene: TRBV5-6
CDR3aa: CASSLGGAGQGAYEQYF

j_gene: TRBJ2-5
v_gene: TRBV5-1
CDR3aa: CASSAAGQETQYF

j_gene: TRBJ2-1
v_gene: TRBV5-1
CDR3aa: CASSLAPTYRERAGNEQFF

j_gene: TRBJ1-2
v_gene: TRBV28
CDR3aa: CASRGTGTNYGYTF

j_gene: TRBJ2-1
v_gene: TRBV10-1
CDR3aa: CASIGGDLSYNEQFF

j_gene: TRBJ1-1
v_gene: TRBV28
CDR3aa: CASSLSNTEAFF

j_gene: TRBJ2-7
v_gene: TRBV28
CDR3aa: CASSTPWTGGGYEQYF

j_gene: TRBJ2-3
v_gene: TRBV29-1
CDR3aa: CSVEQGARDTQYF

j_gene: TRBJ1-5
v_gene: TRBV30
CDR3aa: CAWSVPGQPQHF

j_gene: TRBJ1-5
v_gene: TRBV2
CDR3aa: CASSGNSYSNQPQHF

j_gene: TRBJ1-1
v_gene: TRBV12-5
CDR3aa: CASARTENTEAFF

j_gene: TRBJ2-7
v_gene: TRBV11-2
CDR3aa: CASSMDSHEQYF

j_gene: TRBJ2-7
v_gene: TRBV7-2
CDR3aa: CASSLSGPSSYEQYF

j_gene: TRBJ1-6
v_gene: TRBV2
CDR3aa: CASRADYNSPLHF

j_gene: TRBJ2-6
v_gene: TRBV5-1
CDR3aa: CASSLGGGPNSGANVLTF

j_gene: TRBJ2-5
v_gene: TRBV28
CDR3aa: CASRTGTETQYF

j_gene: TRBJ1-5
v_gene: TRBV28
CDR3aa: CASSPPQGRDQPQHF